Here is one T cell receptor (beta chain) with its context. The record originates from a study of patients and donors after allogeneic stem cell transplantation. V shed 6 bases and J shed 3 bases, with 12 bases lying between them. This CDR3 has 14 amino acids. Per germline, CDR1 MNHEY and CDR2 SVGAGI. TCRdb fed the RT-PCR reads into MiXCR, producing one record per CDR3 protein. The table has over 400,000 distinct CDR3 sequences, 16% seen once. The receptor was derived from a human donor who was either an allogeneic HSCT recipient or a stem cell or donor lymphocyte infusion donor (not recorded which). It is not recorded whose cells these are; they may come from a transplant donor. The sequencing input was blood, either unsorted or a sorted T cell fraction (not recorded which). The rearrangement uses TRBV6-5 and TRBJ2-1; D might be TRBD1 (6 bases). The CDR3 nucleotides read TGTGCCAGCAGCTACCTCAGGGGCTACAATGAGCAGTTCTTC. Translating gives CASSYLRGYNEQFF.